This T cell receptor beta chain was recovered during a study of glioma-infiltrating T cells. TCR alpha and beta CDR3 regions were amplified from RNA using iRepertoire nested multiplex PCR. TCRdb passed the multiplex PCR reads through MiXCR, listing each CDR3 protein once. This sample has more than 20,000 distinct CDR3 sequences; around 24% occur once, and the top ten carry about an eighth. This CDR3 is built from 16 residues. From germline, CDR1 is SGHTA and CDR2 FQGTGA. The V end was cut by 0 bases, the J end by 7 bases, with 16 bases between. This sequence was found in a human donor with low-grade glioma or glioblastoma, undergoing nonglioma brain surgery, or in good health (not recorded which). Sequenced input: glioma tissue, nonneoplastic brain tissue, or PBMCs (not recorded which). The genes are TRBV7-3 and TRBJ2-1; D not certain. The CDR3 protein is CASSLTSSDISNEQFF. The CDR3 DNA reads TGTGCCAGCAGCTTAACGTCCAGCGACATATCAAATGAGCAGTTCTTC.